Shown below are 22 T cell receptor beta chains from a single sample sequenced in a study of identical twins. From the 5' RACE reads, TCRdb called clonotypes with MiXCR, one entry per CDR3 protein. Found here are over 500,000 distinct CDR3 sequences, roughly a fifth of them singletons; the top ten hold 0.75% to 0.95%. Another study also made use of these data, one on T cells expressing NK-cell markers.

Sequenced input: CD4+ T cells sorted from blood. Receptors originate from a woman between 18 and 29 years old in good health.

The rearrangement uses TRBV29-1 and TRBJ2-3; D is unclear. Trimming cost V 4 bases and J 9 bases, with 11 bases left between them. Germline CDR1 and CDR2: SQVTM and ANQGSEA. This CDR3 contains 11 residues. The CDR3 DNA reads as TGCAGCGTTGTGGGCAGTAGGACGCAGTATTTT. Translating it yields CSVVGSRTQYF.

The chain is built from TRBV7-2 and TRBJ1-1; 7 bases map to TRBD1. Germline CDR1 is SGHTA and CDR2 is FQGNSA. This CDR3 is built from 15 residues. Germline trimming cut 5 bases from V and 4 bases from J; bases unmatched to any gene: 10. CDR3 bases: TGTGCCAGCAGCAAACCGGGACAGTTTATCACTGAAGCTTTCTTT. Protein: CASSKPGQFITEAFF.

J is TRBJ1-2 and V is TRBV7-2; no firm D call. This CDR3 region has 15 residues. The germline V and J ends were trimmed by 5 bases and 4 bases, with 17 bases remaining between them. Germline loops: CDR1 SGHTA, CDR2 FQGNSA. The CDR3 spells CASSPPARAAYGYTF. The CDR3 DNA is TGTGCCAGCAGCCCACCCGCACGGGCGGCCTATGGCTACACCTTC.

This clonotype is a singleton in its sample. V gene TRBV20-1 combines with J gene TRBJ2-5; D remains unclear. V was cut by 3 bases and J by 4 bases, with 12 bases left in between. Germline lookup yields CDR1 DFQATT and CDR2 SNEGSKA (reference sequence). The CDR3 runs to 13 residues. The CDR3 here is CSASVSLGETQYF. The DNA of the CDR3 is TGCAGTGCTAGTGTTTCACTCGGAGAGACCCAGTACTTC.

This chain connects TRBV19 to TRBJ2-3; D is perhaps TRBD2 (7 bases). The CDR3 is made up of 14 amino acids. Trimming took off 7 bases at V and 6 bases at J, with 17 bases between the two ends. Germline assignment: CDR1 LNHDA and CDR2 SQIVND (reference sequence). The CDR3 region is CASKRGGGADTQYF. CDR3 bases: TGTGCCAGTAAGCGGGGCGGGGGCGCGGATACGCAGTATTTT.

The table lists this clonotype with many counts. CDR3 sequence reads: CASSATGGNYGYTF. The DNA for the CDR3 is TGTGCCAGCAGCGCGACAGGGGGGAACTATGGCTACACCTTC. The chain carries TRBV12-3 or TRBV12-4 and TRBJ1-2; TRBD1 aligns across 9 bases. The CDR3 covers 14 residues. V was pared by 6 bases and J by 2 bases, with 4 bases of the junction left unmatched.

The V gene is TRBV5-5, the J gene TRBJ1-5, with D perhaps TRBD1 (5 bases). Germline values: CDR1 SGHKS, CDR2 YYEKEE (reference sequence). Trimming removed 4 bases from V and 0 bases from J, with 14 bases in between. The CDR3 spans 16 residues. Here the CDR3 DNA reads TGTGCCAGCAGCCCGGGACCCTCTCTTAGCAATCAGCCCCAGCATTTT. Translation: CASSPGPSLSNQPQHF.

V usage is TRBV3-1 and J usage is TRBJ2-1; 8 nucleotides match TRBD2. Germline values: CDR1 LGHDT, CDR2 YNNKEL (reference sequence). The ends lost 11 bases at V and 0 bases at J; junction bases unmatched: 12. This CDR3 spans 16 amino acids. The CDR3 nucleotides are TGTGCCTCGCACTCGGTCAGCGGGAGCTCCTACAATGAGCAGTTCTTC. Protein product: CASHSVSGSSYNEQFF.

In DNA form, the CDR3 reads TGTGCCAGCAGCGCTTTGACTAGCGGGGCCCGCAATGAGCAGTTCTTC. Translated: CASSALTSGARNEQFF. The gene calls are TRBV9 and TRBJ2-1, with 11 positions matching TRBD2. The CDR3 is 16 amino acids. V lost 3 bases and J lost 6; bases outside the gene matches: 8. Germline V gene data show CDR1 as SGDLS and CDR2 as YYNGEE.

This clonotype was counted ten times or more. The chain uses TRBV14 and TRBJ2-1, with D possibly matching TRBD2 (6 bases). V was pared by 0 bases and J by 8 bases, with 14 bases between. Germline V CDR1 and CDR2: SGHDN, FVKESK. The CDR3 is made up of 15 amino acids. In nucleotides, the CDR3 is TGTGCCAGCAGCCAAGATATGGGACTCTTATATGAGCAGTTCTTC. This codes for CASSQDMGLLYEQFF.

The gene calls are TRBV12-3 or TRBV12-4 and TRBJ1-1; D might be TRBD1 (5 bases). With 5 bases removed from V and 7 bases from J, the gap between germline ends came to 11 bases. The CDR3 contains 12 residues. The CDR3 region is CASSVEGSEAFF. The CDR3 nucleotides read TGTGCCAGCAGTGTCGAGGGGAGTGAAGCTTTCTTT.

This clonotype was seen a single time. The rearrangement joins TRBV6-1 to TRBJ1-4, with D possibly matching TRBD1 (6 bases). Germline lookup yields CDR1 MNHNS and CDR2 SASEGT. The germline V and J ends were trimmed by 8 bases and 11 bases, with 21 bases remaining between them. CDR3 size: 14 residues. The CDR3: CASGPRDTPGKLFF. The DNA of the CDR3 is TGTGCCAGCGGTCCCCGGGACACCCCTGGTAAACTGTTTTTT.

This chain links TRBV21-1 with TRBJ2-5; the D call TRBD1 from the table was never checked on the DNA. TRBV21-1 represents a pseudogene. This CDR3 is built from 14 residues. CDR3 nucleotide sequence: TGTGCCAGCAGCAAAGGGGGGGAGAGGGAGACCCAGTACTTC. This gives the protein CASSKGGERETQYF.

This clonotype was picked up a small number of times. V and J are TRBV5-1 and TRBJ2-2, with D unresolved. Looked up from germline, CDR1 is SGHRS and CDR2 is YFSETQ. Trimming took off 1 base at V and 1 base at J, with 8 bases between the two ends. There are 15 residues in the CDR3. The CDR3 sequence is CASSLSRRNTGELFF. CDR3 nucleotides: TGCGCCAGCAGCTTGAGCAGGAGGAACACCGGGGAGCTGTTTTTT.

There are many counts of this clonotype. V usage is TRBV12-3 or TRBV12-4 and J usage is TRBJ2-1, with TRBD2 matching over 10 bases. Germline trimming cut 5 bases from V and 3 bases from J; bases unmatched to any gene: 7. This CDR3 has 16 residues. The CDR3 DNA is TGTGCCAGCAGTACCTTACTAGCGGGGTTCTACAATGAGCAGTTCTTC. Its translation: CASSTLLAGFYNEQFF.

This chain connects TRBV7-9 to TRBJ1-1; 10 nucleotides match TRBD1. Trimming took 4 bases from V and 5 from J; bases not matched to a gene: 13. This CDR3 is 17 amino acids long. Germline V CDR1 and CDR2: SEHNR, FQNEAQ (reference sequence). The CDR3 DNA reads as TGTGCCAGCAGCTCCCCGACAGGGGGCGCGAGAGCAACTGAAGCTTTCTTT. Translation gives CASSSPTGGARATEAFF. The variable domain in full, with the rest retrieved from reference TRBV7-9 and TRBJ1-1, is DTGVSQNPRHKITKRGQNVTFRCDPISEHNRLYWYRQTLGQGPEFLTYFQNEAQLEKSRLLSDRFSAERPKGSFSTLEIQRTEQGDSAMYLCASSSPTGGARATEAFFGQGTRLTVV.

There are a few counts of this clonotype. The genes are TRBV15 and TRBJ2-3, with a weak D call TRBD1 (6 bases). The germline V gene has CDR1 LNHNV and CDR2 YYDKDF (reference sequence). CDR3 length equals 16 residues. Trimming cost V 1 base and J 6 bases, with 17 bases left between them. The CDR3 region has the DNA TGTGCCACCAGCAGAGGGGGGACCCCAACAGGGGATACGCAGTATTTT. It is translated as CATSRGGTPTGDTQYF.

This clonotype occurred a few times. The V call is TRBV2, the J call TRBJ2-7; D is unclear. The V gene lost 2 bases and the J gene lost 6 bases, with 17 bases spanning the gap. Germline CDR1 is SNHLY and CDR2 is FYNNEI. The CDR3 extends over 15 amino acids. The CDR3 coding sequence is TGTGCCAGCAGTGAACGGATGGGTTTTAATGGCGAGCAGTACTTC. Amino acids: CASSERMGFNGEQYF.

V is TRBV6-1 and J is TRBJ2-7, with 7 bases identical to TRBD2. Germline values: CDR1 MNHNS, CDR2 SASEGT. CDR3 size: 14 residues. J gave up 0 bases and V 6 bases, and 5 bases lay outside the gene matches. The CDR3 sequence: CASRGGPSSYEQYF. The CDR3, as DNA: TGTGCCAGCAGGGGAGGGCCTAGCTCCTACGAGCAGTACTTC.

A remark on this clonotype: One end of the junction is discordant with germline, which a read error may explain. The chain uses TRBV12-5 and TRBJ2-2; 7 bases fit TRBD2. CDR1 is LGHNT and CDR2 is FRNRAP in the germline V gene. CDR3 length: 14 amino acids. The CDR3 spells CASGSGANTGELFF. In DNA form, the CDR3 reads TGTGCTAGTGGTAGCGGGGCGAATACCGGGGAGCTGTTTTTT.

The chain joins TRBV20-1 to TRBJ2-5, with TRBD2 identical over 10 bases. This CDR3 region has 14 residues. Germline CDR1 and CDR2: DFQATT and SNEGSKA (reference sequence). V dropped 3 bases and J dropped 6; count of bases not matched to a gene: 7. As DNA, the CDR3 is TGCAGTGCTAGTAGCGGGGGGAACGGGAAGACCCAGTACTTC. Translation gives CSASSGGNGKTQYF.

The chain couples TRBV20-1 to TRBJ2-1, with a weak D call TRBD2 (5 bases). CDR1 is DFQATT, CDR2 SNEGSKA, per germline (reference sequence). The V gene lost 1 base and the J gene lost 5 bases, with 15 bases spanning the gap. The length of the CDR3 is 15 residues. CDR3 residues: CSARVWRTVNNEQFF. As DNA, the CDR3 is TGCAGTGCTAGAGTCTGGAGGACCGTTAACAATGAGCAGTTCTTC.